The 14 T cell receptor beta chains reported below all come from one sample, sequenced in a study of blood T cell repertoires in COVID-19. Measured with immunoSEQ multiplex PCR; TCRdb has only the in-frame clones, and not every one. Of about 130,000 clones listed, 84% were seen once; the top ten hold approximately 13%. The material sequenced was peripheral blood. These receptors were taken from a woman in her twenties or thirties who had recovered from COVID-19.

The V and J genes are TRBV6-1 and TRBJ1-2, with D uncertain. This CDR3 is built from 14 residues. Germline V CDR1 and CDR2: MNHNS, SASEGT. V gave up 1 base and J gave up 4 bases, with 10 bases separating them. CDR3 sequence (DNA): TGTGCCAGCAGTGAAGGCGGTGCCGGCTATGGCTACACCTTC. Residues: CASSEGGAGYGYTF.

As to this clone: A much more abundant neighbour one base away suggests this may be a read error. Other DNA sequences in this sample translate to the same CDR3. This chain connects TRBV7-9 to TRBJ2-3; TRBD1 agrees at 11 bases. This CDR3 spans 15 amino acids. J gave up 3 bases and V 3 bases, and 2 bases lay outside the gene matches. The germline gives CDR1 SEHNR, CDR2 FQNEAQ (reference sequence). In nucleotides, the CDR3 is TGTGCCAGCAGCTTGGGACAGGGGGGGACAGATACGCAGTATTTT. This encodes CASSLGQGGTDTQYF.

This clone has only a few counts. The V call is TRBV7-3, the J call TRBJ2-1; TRBD1 matches 8 bases. The V gene end was trimmed by 5 bases and the J gene end by 4 bases; junction bases not matched to a gene: 7. The CDR3 spans 15 residues. Germline CDR1 SGHTA, CDR2 FQGTGA. CDR3 nucleotide sequence: TGTGCCAGCAGCACGACAGGGGAGGTTTACAATGAGCAGTTCTTC. Protein product: CASSTTGEVYNEQFF.

The chain carries TRBV19 and TRBJ2-1; D is uncertain. Trimming removed 3 bases at V and 4 bases at J, with 10 bases between. Germline CDR1 is LNHDA and CDR2 is SQIVND (reference sequence). The CDR3 runs to 14 residues. The CDR3: CASSIRSTYNEQFF. The CDR3 bases are TGTGCCAGTAGTATTAGGTCGACTTACAATGAGCAGTTCTTC. Based on the CDR3 plus reference TRBV19 and TRBJ2-1, the full variable domain is DGGITQSPKYLFRKEGQNVTLSCEQNLNHDAMYWYRQDPGQGLRLIYYSQIVNDFQKGDIAEGYSVSREKKESFPLTVTSAQKNPTAFYLCASSIRSTYNEQFFGPGTRLTVL.

CDR3 loop: CASSPEDSYTEAFF. CDR3 in DNA: TGTGCCAGCTCCCCGGAGGACAGTTACACTGAAGCTTTCTTT. J is TRBJ1-1 and V is TRBV18; the D gene is possibly TRBD1 (6 bases). Trimming took 6 bases from V and 3 from J, leaving 14 bases between them. There are 14 residues in the CDR3. Germline V lookup: CDR1 KGHSH, CDR2 LQKENI.

This clone occurred a few times. An end of the junction differs from the germline gene, which may be a read error. The chain is built from TRBV6-6 and TRBJ2-7, with 7 bases that match TRBD2. The CDR3 sequence is 11 residues long. Germline CDR1 MNHNY, CDR2 SVGAGI (reference sequence). Written as DNA, the CDR3 is TGTGCCAGCAGCCTGGAGGGGAGGGAAGTCTTC. Protein product: CASSLEGREVF.

V is TRBV9 and J is TRBJ2-3; no reliable D call. Germline CDR1 and CDR2: SGDLS and YYNGEE. The CDR3 sequence is 12 residues long. Trimming removed 2 bases from V and 2 bases from J, with 3 bases in between. Written as DNA, the CDR3 is TGTGCCAGCAGCGTCAACACAGATACGCAGTATTTT. This encodes CASSVNTDTQYF.

The chain couples TRBV9 to TRBJ1-1; 7 positions match TRBD1. Germline loops: CDR1 SGDLS, CDR2 YYNGEE. V dropped 4 bases and J dropped 1; count of bases not matched to a gene: 4. The CDR3 totals 14 residues. This CDR3 is CASSPQGKNTEAFF. The CDR3 bases are TGTGCCAGCAGCCCACAGGGGAAGAACACTGAAGCTTTCTTT.

As to this clone: Relative to the germline gene, one junction end is altered; a read error may explain this. This sequence joins TRBV6-4 and TRBJ2-2; D perhaps matches TRBD2 (6 bases). This CDR3 is 16 amino acids long. The germline V gene has CDR1 MRHNA and CDR2 SNTAGT. The CDR3 here is CASSYSGSSTTGELFF. The DNA for the CDR3 is TGTGCCAGCAGTTACTCCGGGAGTTCAACTACCGGGGAGCTGTTTTTT.

J is TRBJ2-7 and V is TRBV4-2; 10 nucleotides line up with TRBD2. The ends lost 5 bases at V and 2 bases at J; junction bases unmatched: 9. In germline, CDR1 is LGHNA, CDR2 YNFKEQ. The CDR3 spans 16 residues. In DNA, the CDR3 is TGTGCCAGCAGCACGGGACTAGCGTTAATCGCCTACGAGCAGTACTTC. Protein: CASSTGLALIAYEQYF.

This chain uses TRBV5-4 with TRBJ2-6; D unclear. Per germline, CDR1 SGHNT and CDR2 YYREEE (reference sequence). The CDR3 covers 15 residues. The V gene lost 0 bases and the J gene lost 0 bases, with 4 bases spanning the gap. CDR3 sequence (DNA): TGTGCCAGCAGCTTGGACTACTCTGGGGCCAACGTCCTGACTTTC. The encoded protein is CASSLDYSGANVLTF.

This clone came up once. This chain links TRBV27 with TRBJ1-2; a weak D match, TRBD1 (6 bases). Germline V gene lookup returns CDR1 MNHEY and CDR2 SMNVEV (reference sequence). V was trimmed by 4 bases and J by 4 bases, leaving 10 bases between them. This CDR3 region has 13 residues. CDR3 amino acids: CASSSTGPYGYTF. DNA of the CDR3: TGTGCCAGCAGTTCGACAGGCCCCTATGGCTACACCTTC.

This chain uses TRBV5-1 with TRBJ1-2, with D unresolved. The CDR3 runs 15 residues. V gave up 0 bases and J gave up 2 bases, with 11 bases separating them. Looked up from germline, CDR1 is SGHRS and CDR2 is YFSETQ. CDR3 loop: CASSLDSGWNYGYTF. The CDR3 region has the DNA TGCGCCAGCAGCTTGGACAGCGGTTGGAACTATGGCTACACCTTC.

The V call is TRBV6-5, the J call TRBJ2-5; TRBD1 aligns across 8 bases. V lost 0 bases, J lost 5 bases, and 2 bases stayed unmatched. This CDR3 is 14 amino acids long. Germline V gene lookup returns CDR1 MNHEY and CDR2 SVGAGI. The CDR3 coding sequence is TGTGCCAGCAGTTACTCGACAGGGGACGAGACCCAGTACTTC. Encoded protein: CASSYSTGDETQYF.